The clone carrying this T cell receptor beta chain was counted only a few times. The investigators amplified TCR beta CDR3 regions from RNA transcripts. TCR CDR3 underwent first-round RT-PCR with the HTBI primer set. One entry per CDR3 protein, called by TCRdb with MiXCR from the multiplex PCR reads. The table has around 350,000 distinct CDR3 sequences, approximately 25% seen once; the top ten hold more than 60%. The CDR3 has 13 residues. Between the trimmed V and J ends, which lost 0 bases and 7 bases, there was a span of 9 bases. CDR1 MGHRA and CDR2 YSYEKL come from the germline V gene. This specimen belongs to a study of T cells in Graves' hyperthyroidism and ophthalmopathy.

The receptor was derived from a man aged 50 to 60 with Graves' hyperthyroidism. The V gene is TRBV4-1, the J gene TRBJ1-2; D unresolved. Specimen: blood. CDR3 region: CASSQESVGGYTF. For the CDR3, the DNA is TGCGCCAGCAGCCAAGAATCGGTCGGTGGCTACACCTTC.